The T cell receptor (beta chain) under discussion was sequenced for a study of shared clonotypes between healthy human individuals. Deep-level assay runs were performed. Template for every sorted-subset replicate PCR totaled approximately 0.2 ug DNA, approximately 30,000 T cell genomes. In the authors' workflow: Filtering differed since immunoSEQ provided only junctions, with no quality scores. Some clones are missing from TCRdb's copy, which holds only in-frame ones; the method was immunoSEQ multiplex PCR. V and J calls and clone size are as listed in that table; D and trimming were resolved from the DNA. This sample has approximately 590,000 clones, with roughly 95% found just once. The naive CD8 fraction comprised CD45RO-negative cells positively selected for CCR7 and excluded terminally differentiated effector memory CD45RA+ cells. CDR3 length: 18 amino acids. Germline CDR1 reads SGHDN; CDR2 reads FVKESK. Trimming stripped 3 bases from V and 6 bases from J, with 27 bases between.

The V gene is TRBV14, the J gene TRBJ2-7, with D tentatively TRBD2 (5 bases). Source material: naive CD8+ T cells sorted from blood. The clonotype comes from a woman in her 30s in good health. The CDR3 region has the DNA TGTGCCAGCAGCCAGGAGGCAGACATAATCGACATACCACCCGAGCAGTACTTC. The encoded protein is CASSQEADIIDIPPEQYF.